These T cell receptor beta chains were read from a single sample in a study of human T cells and chemical hapten exposure. TCRdb ran MiXCR on the 5' RACE reads and lists one entry per CDR3 protein. This sample has 110,000 or so distinct CDR3 sequences; approximately 20% occur once, and the top ten carry about 3%. Every receptor here comes from a human donor in good health. Both conserved end residues are part of each CDR3. The D gene is left open where the match is weak. Clone size is stated in some rows and not others, as once, few, many or a class when expanded.

CDR3: CASSLSTTGDTEAFF
DNA: TGTGCCAGCAGTTTATCCACGACAGGGGACACTGAAGCTTTCTTT
J: TRBJ1-1
D: TRBD1
V: TRBV27
size: medium-sized
length: 15

CDR3: CASSLDGERGKAFF
DNA: TGTGCCAGCAGCTTAGATGGGGAGCGGGGGAAAGCTTTCTTT
J: TRBJ1-1
D: .
V: TRBV11-3
size: few
length: 14

CDR3: CASSSLPGSGINEQFF
DNA: TGTGCCAGCAGTTCCCTGCCGGGAAGCGGGATTAATGAGCAGTTCTTC
J: TRBJ2-1
D: TRBD2
V: TRBV27
size: many
length: 16

CDR3: CASSPSEGAYNEQFF
DNA: TGTGCCAGCTCACCCTCAGAGGGCGCCTACAATGAGCAGTTCTTC
J: TRBJ2-1
D: .
V: TRBV18
size: few
length: 15

CDR3: CASSDGTPQQFF
DNA: TGTGCCAGCAGCGACGGGACTCCGCAACAGTTCTTC
J: TRBJ2-1
D: .
V: TRBV5-6
size: few
length: 12

CDR3: CARPGQLSSYEQYF
DNA: TGTGCCAGGCCTGGGCAGTTGAGCTCCTACGAGCAGTACTTC
J: TRBJ2-7
D: .
V: TRBV11-2
size: few
length: 14

CDR3: CSATPRDGAFF
DNA: TGCAGTGCTACCCCCCGGGACGGGGCTTTCTTT
J: TRBJ1-1
D: .
V: TRBV20-1
size: many
length: 11

CDR3: CSASLIPGFRDRGHTSEAFF
DNA: TGCAGTGCTAGCCTAATCCCGGGGTTCCGGGACAGGGGACATACATCTGAAGCTTTCTTT
J: TRBJ1-1
D: TRBD1
V: TRBV20-1
size: few
length: 20

CDR3: CASGLGQGEPQHF
DNA: TGCGCCAGCGGATTAGGACAGGGCGAGCCCCAGCATTTT
J: TRBJ1-5
D: TRBD1
V: TRBV10-2
size: few
length: 13

CDR3: CASSPGTANTEAFF
DNA: TGTGCCAGCAGTCCCGGGACGGCGAACACTGAAGCTTTCTTT
J: TRBJ1-1
D: .
V: TRBV6-4
size: .
length: 14

CDR3: CASTGPGKVNSPLHF
DNA: TGTGCCAGTACCGGACCGGGGAAAGTGAATTCACCCCTCCACTTT
J: TRBJ1-6
D: .
V: TRBV19
size: few
length: 15

CDR3: CASSQARTHPGELFF
DNA: TGTGCCAGCAGCCAAGCCCGGACTCACCCCGGGGAGCTGTTTTTT
J: TRBJ2-2
D: .
V: TRBV4-2
size: few
length: 15

CDR3: CASRLLSTDTQYF
DNA: TGTGCCAGCCGACTACTTTCCACAGATACGCAGTATTTT
J: TRBJ2-3
D: .
V: TRBV6-5
size: .
length: 13

CDR3: CASSPPLGVREQFF
DNA: TGTGCCAGCAGCCCACCCTTAGGGGTCCGGGAGCAGTTCTTC
J: TRBJ2-1
D: .
V: TRBV28
size: .
length: 14

CDR3: CATRIAELGGELFF
DNA: TGTGCCACCCGTATAGCGGAGTTGGGCGGGGAGCTGTTTTTT
J: TRBJ2-2
D: .
V: TRBV5-4
size: .
length: 14

CDR3: CASTAPRLADLYEQYF
DNA: TGTGCCAGCACCGCGCCCCGACTAGCGGACCTCTACGAGCAGTACTTC
J: TRBJ2-7
D: TRBD2
V: TRBV28
size: .
length: 16

CDR3: CASSDVQKTTNEKLFF
DNA: TGTGCCAGCAGTGACGTCCAGAAAACAACTAATGAAAAACTGTTTTTT
J: TRBJ1-4
D: .
V: TRBV6-4
size: few
length: 16

CDR3: CTSSEVQVNQPQHF
DNA: TGTACCAGCAGTGAAGTTCAGGTCAATCAGCCCCAGCATTTT
J: TRBJ1-5
D: .
V: TRBV2
size: .
length: 14

CDR3: CASSSEPGLVKQFF
DNA: TGCGCCAGCAGCTCGGAACCGGGACTAGTAAAGCAGTTCTTC
J: TRBJ2-1
D: TRBD2
V: TRBV5-1
size: .
length: 14

CDR3: CASSLNVNQPQHF
DNA: TGTGCCAGCAGTTTAAACGTTAATCAGCCCCAGCATTTT
J: TRBJ1-5
D: .
V: TRBV12-3/TRBV12-4
size: few
length: 13

CDR3: CASSLADSGQGINTIYF
DNA: TGTGCCAGCAGCTTAGCGGATTCTGGACAGGGGATCAACACCATATATTTT
J: TRBJ1-3
D: TRBD1
V: TRBV7-6
size: .
length: 17

CDR3: CASSLSSPEPLHF
DNA: TGTGCCAGCAGCTTATCTTCCCCGGAACCCCTCCACTTT
J: TRBJ1-6
D: .
V: TRBV7-2
size: few
length: 13

CDR3: CASSVSLGGETQYF
DNA: TGTGCCAGCAGTGTGAGTCTGGGTGGGGAGACCCAGTACTTC
J: TRBJ2-5
D: .
V: TRBV6-1
size: few
length: 14

CDR3: CASSDAETGSADTQYF
DNA: TGTGCCAGCAGTGACGCCGAAACAGGGTCAGCAGATACGCAGTATTTT
J: TRBJ2-3
D: .
V: TRBV6-4
size: few
length: 16

CDR3: CASWRDRGPNTEAFF
DNA: TGTGCCAGTTGGAGGGACAGGGGGCCGAACACTGAAGCTTTCTTT
J: TRBJ1-1
D: TRBD1
V: TRBV28
size: .
length: 15

CDR3: CSVGVSSSYEQYF
DNA: TGCAGCGTTGGAGTATCGAGCTCCTACGAGCAGTACTTC
J: TRBJ2-7
D: .
V: TRBV29-1
size: .
length: 13

CDR3: CASSEPPTSGRTDTQYF
DNA: TGTGCCAGCAGTGAACCCCCGACTAGCGGGAGGACAGATACGCAGTATTTT
J: TRBJ2-3
D: TRBD2
V: TRBV6-1
size: few
length: 17

CDR3: CASRSGQGNSPLHF
DNA: TGTGCCAGCAGGTCGGGACAGGGGAATTCACCCCTCCACTTT
J: TRBJ1-6
D: TRBD1
V: TRBV12-3/TRBV12-4
size: few
length: 14

CDR3: CASGLDRGDEQYF
DNA: TGTGCTAGTGGTTTGGATCGAGGGGACGAGCAGTACTTC
J: TRBJ2-7
D: .
V: TRBV12-5
size: .
length: 13

CDR3: CASSRQGENTEAFF
DNA: TGCGCCAGCAGCCGGCAGGGAGAGAACACTGAAGCTTTCTTT
J: TRBJ1-1
D: .
V: TRBV5-1
size: few
length: 14

CDR3: CASSFSPTGTYEQYF
DNA: TGTGCCAGCAGCTTTTCCCCAACAGGTACCTACGAGCAGTACTTC
J: TRBJ2-7
D: .
V: TRBV28
size: few
length: 15

CDR3: CASSQYKGVFAEAFF
DNA: TGTGCCAGCAGCCAATATAAGGGGGTGTTCGCTGAAGCTTTCTTT
J: TRBJ1-1
D: .
V: TRBV14
size: few
length: 15

CDR3: CASRGGQAYNEQFF
DNA: TGCGCCAGCAGGGGCGGGCAAGCCTACAATGAGCAGTTCTTC
J: TRBJ2-1
D: .
V: TRBV4-1
size: .
length: 14

CDR3: CASSLEAEYNEQFF
DNA: TGTGCCAGCAGCTTGGAGGCGGAGTACAATGAGCAGTTCTTC
J: TRBJ2-1
D: .
V: TRBV5-4
size: .
length: 14

CDR3: CASSAFGQGNQPQHF
DNA: TGTGCCAGCAGTGCCTTCGGACAGGGGAATCAGCCCCAGCATTTT
J: TRBJ1-5
D: TRBD1
V: TRBV25-1
size: .
length: 15

CDR3: CASRSSGTQKETQYF
DNA: TGCGCCAGCAGGTCTTCCGGGACCCAAAAAGAGACCCAGTACTTC
J: TRBJ2-5
D: .
V: TRBV5-1
size: .
length: 15

CDR3: CASSINRNYEQYF
DNA: TGTGCCAGTAGTATTAACAGAAACTACGAGCAGTACTTC
J: TRBJ2-7
D: .
V: TRBV19
size: .
length: 13

CDR3: CASSLADRGTNEAFF
DNA: TGTGCCAGCAGCTTAGCCGACAGGGGAACGAACGAAGCTTTCTTT
J: TRBJ1-1
D: TRBD1
V: TRBV7-8
size: few
length: 15

CDR3: CAISDSLYGYTF
DNA: TGTGCCATCAGTGATAGTTTATACGGCTACACCTTC
J: TRBJ1-2
D: .
V: TRBV10-3
size: .
length: 12

CDR3: CASRHANTEAFF
DNA: TGTGCCAGCCGCCATGCGAACACTGAAGCTTTCTTT
J: TRBJ1-1
D: .
V: TRBV11-2
size: .
length: 12

CDR3: CASSLARPNEQFF
DNA: TGTGCCAGCAGCTTGGCCAGGCCCAATGAGCAGTTCTTC
J: TRBJ2-1
D: .
V: TRBV7-3
size: .
length: 13

CDR3: CASSAGPSGANVLTF
DNA: TGTGCCAGCAGCGCTGGGCCCTCTGGGGCCAACGTCCTGACTTTC
J: TRBJ2-6
D: .
V: TRBV7-9
size: .
length: 15

CDR3: CATIRGTEQFF
DNA: TGTGCCACCATCCGCGGGACCGAGCAGTTCTTC
J: TRBJ2-1
D: .
V: TRBV6-5
size: .
length: 11

CDR3: CASRGTGEKLFF
DNA: TGTGCCAGCAGAGGGACAGGTGAAAAACTGTTTTTT
J: TRBJ1-4
D: TRBD1
V: TRBV6-6
size: few
length: 12

CDR3: CASRRGEGGKDEQFF
DNA: TGTGCCAGCAGGCGGGGAGAAGGGGGCAAGGATGAGCAGTTCTTC
J: TRBJ2-1
D: .
V: TRBV9
size: few
length: 15

CDR3: CSARENWVQVGYTF
DNA: TGCAGTGCTAGAGAGAACTGGGTCCAAGTGGGCTACACCTTC
J: TRBJ1-2
D: .
V: TRBV20-1
size: few
length: 14

CDR3: CASSFSTLGGEQYF
DNA: TGTGCCAGCAGTTTTTCGACCCTTGGTGGCGAGCAGTACTTC
J: TRBJ2-7
D: .
V: TRBV27
size: .
length: 14